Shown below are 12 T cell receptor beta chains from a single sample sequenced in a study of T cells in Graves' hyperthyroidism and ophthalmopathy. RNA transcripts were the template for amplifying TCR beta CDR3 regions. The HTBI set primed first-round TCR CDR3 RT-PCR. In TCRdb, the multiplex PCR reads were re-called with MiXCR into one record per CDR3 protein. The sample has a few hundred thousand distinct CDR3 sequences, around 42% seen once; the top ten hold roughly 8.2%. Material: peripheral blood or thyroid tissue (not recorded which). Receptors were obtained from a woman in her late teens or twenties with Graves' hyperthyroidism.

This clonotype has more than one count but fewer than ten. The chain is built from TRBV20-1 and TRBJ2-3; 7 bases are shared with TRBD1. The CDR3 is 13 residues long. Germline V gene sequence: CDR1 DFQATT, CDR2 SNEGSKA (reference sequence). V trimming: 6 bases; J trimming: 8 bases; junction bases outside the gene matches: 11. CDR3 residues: CSALGPNRGTQYF. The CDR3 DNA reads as TGCAGTGCCCTCGGGCCCAACAGGGGTACGCAGTATTTT.

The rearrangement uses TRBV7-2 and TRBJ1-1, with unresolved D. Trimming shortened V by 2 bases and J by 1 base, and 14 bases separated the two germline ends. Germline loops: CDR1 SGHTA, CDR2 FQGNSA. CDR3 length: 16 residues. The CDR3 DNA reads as TGTGCCAGCAGCTTACTAGCGGGTCCCCGGAACACTGAAGCTTTCTTT. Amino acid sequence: CASSLLAGPRNTEAFF. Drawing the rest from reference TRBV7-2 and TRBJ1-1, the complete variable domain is GAGVSQSPSNKVTEKGKDVELRCDPISGHTALYWYRQSLGQGLEFLIYFQGNSAPDKSGLPSDRFSAERTGGSVSTLTIQRTQQEDSAVYLCASSLLAGPRNTEAFFGQGTRLTVV.

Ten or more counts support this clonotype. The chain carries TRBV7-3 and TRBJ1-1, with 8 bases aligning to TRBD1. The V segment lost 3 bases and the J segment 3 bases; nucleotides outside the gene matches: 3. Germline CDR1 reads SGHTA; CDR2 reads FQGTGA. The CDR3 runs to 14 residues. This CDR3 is CASSFGTGDTEAFF. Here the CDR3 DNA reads TGTGCCAGCAGCTTTGGGACAGGAGACACTGAAGCTTTCTTT.

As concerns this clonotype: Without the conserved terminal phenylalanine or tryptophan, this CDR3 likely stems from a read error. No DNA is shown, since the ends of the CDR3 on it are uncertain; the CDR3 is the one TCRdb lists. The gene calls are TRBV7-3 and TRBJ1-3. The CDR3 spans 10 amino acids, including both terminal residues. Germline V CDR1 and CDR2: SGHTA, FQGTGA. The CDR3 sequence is CASSLHGSAA.

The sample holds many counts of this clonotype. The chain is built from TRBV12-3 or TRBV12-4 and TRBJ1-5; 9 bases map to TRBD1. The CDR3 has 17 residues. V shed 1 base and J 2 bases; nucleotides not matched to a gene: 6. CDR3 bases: TGTGCCAGCAGTTTAGTTCGAGGGGACAGGGGCAATCAGCCCCAGCATTTT. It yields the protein CASSLVRGDRGNQPQHF.

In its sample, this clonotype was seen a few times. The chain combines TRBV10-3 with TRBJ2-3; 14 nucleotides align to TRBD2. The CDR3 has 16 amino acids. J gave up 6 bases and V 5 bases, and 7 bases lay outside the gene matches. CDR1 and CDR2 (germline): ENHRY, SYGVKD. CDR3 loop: CAISPGLAGESDTQYF. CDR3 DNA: TGTGCCATCAGTCCGGGACTAGCGGGAGAGTCGGATACGCAGTATTTT.

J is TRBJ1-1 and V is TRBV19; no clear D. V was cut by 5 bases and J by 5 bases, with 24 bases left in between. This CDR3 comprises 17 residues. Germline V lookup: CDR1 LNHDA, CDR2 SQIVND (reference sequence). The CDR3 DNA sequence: TGTGCCAGTAGTTCGCGTTGGAGAACCATCGAACGTACTGAAGCTTTCTTT. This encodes CASSSRWRTIERTEAFF.

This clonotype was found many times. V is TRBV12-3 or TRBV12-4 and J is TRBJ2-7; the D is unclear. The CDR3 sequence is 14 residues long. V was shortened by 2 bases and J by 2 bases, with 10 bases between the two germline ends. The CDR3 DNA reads TGTGCCAGCAGTTTATCGCGCGAACCCTACGAGCAGTACTTC. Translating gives CASSLSREPYEQYF.

CDR3 coding DNA: TGTGCCAGCAGCCGGGACAGGGTGAATGAGCAGTTCTTC. Translating it yields CASSRDRVNEQFF. This chain links TRBV9 with TRBJ2-1, with 9 bases lining up with TRBD1. After removal of 4 bases from V and 7 bases from J, the junction contained 3 bases not matched to a gene. The germline V gene encodes CDR1 SGDLS and CDR2 YYNGEE. The CDR3 is 13 amino acids.

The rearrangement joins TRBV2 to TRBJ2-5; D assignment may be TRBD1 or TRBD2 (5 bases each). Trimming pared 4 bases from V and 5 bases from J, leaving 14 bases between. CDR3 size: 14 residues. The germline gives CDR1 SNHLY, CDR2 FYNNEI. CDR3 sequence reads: CASSAVGPGETQYF. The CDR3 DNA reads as TGTGCCAGCAGTGCGGTGGGACCCGGGGAGACCCAGTACTTC.

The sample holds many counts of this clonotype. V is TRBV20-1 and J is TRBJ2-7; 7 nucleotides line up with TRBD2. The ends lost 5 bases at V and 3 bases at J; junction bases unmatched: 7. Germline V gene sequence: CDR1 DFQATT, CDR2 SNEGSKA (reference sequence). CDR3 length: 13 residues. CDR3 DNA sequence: TGCAGTGCTCATAGGACGGGAGGCTACGAGCAGTACTTC. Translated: CSAHRTGGYEQYF.

This chain's CDR3 is CASSLPGGTFTGELFF. The CDR3 DNA follows: TGCGCCAGCAGCTTACCAGGTGGTACCTTCACCGGGGAGCTGTTTTTT. The V gene is TRBV5-1, the J gene TRBJ2-2; unclear D gene. The CDR3 consists of 16 residues. Germline lookup yields CDR1 SGHRS and CDR2 YFSETQ. V lost 2 bases and J lost 4, with 15 bases in between.